The 5 T cell receptor beta chains reported below all come from one sample, sequenced in a study of blood T cell repertoires in COVID-19. Some clones are missing from TCRdb's copy, which holds only in-frame ones; the method was immunoSEQ multiplex PCR. The sample holds fewer than 130,000 clones; roughly 80% are singletons and the top ten take 20% to 25%. The sequenced sample consisted of peripheral blood. These receptor sequences come from a man between 65 and 85 years old with active or convalescent COVID-19.

The gene calls are TRBV24-1 and TRBJ2-1; TRBD2 might be the D (6 bases). Trimming pared 0 bases from V and 0 bases from J, leaving 14 bases between. The CDR3 covers 18 residues. CDR1 and CDR2 (germline): KGHDR, SFDVKD. CDR3 amino acids: CATSDLGRGGDSYNEQFF. As DNA, the CDR3 is TGTGCCACCAGTGATTTGGGGCGGGGCGGAGACTCCTACAATGAGCAGTTCTTC.

With respect to this clone: The junction departs from the called germline gene at one end, perhaps through a read error. This chain links TRBV10-3 with TRBJ2-2, with 8 bases matching TRBD2. Germline V gene sequence: CDR1 ENHRY, CDR2 SYGVKD. The CDR3 has 14 amino acids. CDR3 DNA: TGCGCCATCGGGGGGGGGCTGGATATCGGGGAGCTGTTTTTT. It encodes CAIGGGLDIGELFF.

The chain couples TRBV28 to TRBJ1-4; 7 bases map to TRBD1. Looked up from germline, CDR1 is MDHEN and CDR2 is SYDVKM. The CDR3 has 15 amino acids. After removal of 5 bases from V and 5 bases from J, the junction contained 8 bases not matched to a gene. The CDR3 here is CASSQGGSRNEKLFF. The CDR3 DNA reads TGTGCCAGCAGTCAGGGGGGCAGTCGGAATGAAAAACTGTTTTTT.

This chain links TRBV29-1 with TRBJ1-2; TRBD1 might be the D (5 bases). Trimming cost V 2 bases and J 7 bases, with 20 bases left between them. The CDR3 is 15 residues long. Germline lookup yields CDR1 SQVTM and CDR2 ANQGSEA. For the CDR3, the DNA is TGCAGCGTTGAAACATCAGGCCAGGGTTTGAGTGGCTACACCTTC. It translates to CSVETSGQGLSGYTF.

This chain joins TRBV5-8 and TRBJ2-3; D possibly corresponds to TRBD2 (6 bases). The germline CDR1 and CDR2 sequences are SGHTS and YDEGEE. This CDR3 is built from 16 residues. V gave up 6 bases and J gave up 2 bases, with 19 bases separating them. In nucleotides, the CDR3 is TGTGCCAGCACCGCTGGAAGCGGGCCCTTCACAGATACGCAGTATTTT. Its translation: CASTAGSGPFTDTQYF.